The text below deals with one T cell receptor (beta chain). Antigen: not known. Assay used: immunoSEQ multiplex PCR; TCRdb lists only in-frame clones, some missing. Of approximately 94,000 clones listed, 88% were seen once; the top ten hold approximately 6%. This record belongs to a study of identifying expanded T cells in peripheral blood. Collection occurred without any documented infections or immune events in donors. Study-wide findings and caveats: Across healthy donors, higher total template counts meant significantly greater approximately 2-week count variance. Differentially abundant clones: roughly 1.2 between replicates, around 17 at approximately two weeks, around 20 at four.

The sequence derives from a person aged 18 to 75 in good health. The sequenced sample was blood.

The CDR3 is CASSAWDSTNHNEQFF. The DNA for the CDR3 is TGTGCCAGCAGCGCGTGGGACAGTACGAATCACAATGAGCAGTTCTTC. The rearrangement joins TRBV9 to TRBJ2-1, with 7 bases that match TRBD1. Germline V gene sequence: CDR1 SGDLS, CDR2 YYNGEE. V lost 3 bases to trimming and J lost 5 bases; unmatched junction nucleotides: 11. This CDR3 is built from 16 residues.